The T cell receptor beta chain under discussion was sequenced for a study of regulatory T cells in long-lasting Graves disease. Points from the study as a whole: TRBV28, TRBJ1-2 and TRBJ2-5 were segments that persistent disease favored. The persistent group shared 2,741 public clonotypes, more than the 950 to 1,000 shared by new patients.

The ends were cut back, 3 bases at V and 0 bases at J, with 19 bases in the middle. This CDR3 is built from 17 residues. Per germline, CDR1 SGHRS and CDR2 YFSETQ. Documented time point: persistent/refractory GD, antithyroid drugs over 5 years with positive TRAb. RNA extracted from PBMCs served as the sequencing template. Peripheral blood, about 10 milliliters per patient, was collected in EDTA tubes. A word on this clonotype: Antigen unknown.

Relying on iRepertoire HTBI primers and Arm-PCR of CDR3 regions, the team built TCR beta libraries. In TCRdb, the multiplex PCR reads were re-called with MiXCR into one record per CDR3 protein. The table includes approximately 470,000 distinct CDR3 sequences, 20% to 25% detected once. This chain links TRBV5-1 with TRBJ2-7; D not certain. The receptor was isolated from a female donor with Graves disease. The sample consisted of peripheral blood mononuclear cells (PBMCs), taken when the disease was refractory, from a patient treated with antithyroid drugs. For the CDR3, the DNA is TGCGCCAGCAGCTGGGGTTTACAAGGGAAATACTCCTACGAGCAGTACTTC. The encoded protein is CASSWGLQGKYSYEQYF.